Listed below are T cell receptor beta chains from one sample, sequenced in a study of beta chain features in type 1 diabetes. Repertoires were generated with immunoSEQ multiplex PCR, while TCRdb's copy carries only in-frame clones and drops some. The sample records approximately 100,000 clones, approximately 30% being singletons. Sequenced: central memory CD4+ T cells from blood. These TCRs come from a young woman with type 1 diabetes. The CDR3 runs from the conserved cysteine through the conserved F or W. The D gene is left open where the match is weak. The size field is filled for only some rows; it gives once, few, many or a size class.

d_call cdr3_length j_call v_call clone_size cdr3_aa cdr3_nt
TRBD1 13 TRBJ1-5 TRBV2 few CASSRDRDQPQHF TGTGCCAGCAGCCGGGACAGGGACCAGCCCCAGCATTTT
TRBD2 17 TRBJ2-1 TRBV4-3 few CASSPRPTSGSYNEQFF TGCGCCAGCAGCCCACGGCCGACTAGCGGGAGTTACAATGAGCAGTTCTTC
- 14 TRBJ2-1 TRBV11-2 - CASSLSSSSNEQFF TGTGCCAGCAGCTTATCTTCTAGCAGCAATGAGCAGTTCTTC
TRBD1 11 TRBJ2-7 TRBV20-1 - CSARTGNEQYF TGCAGTGCCCGGACAGGGAACGAGCAGTACTTC
TRBD1 16 TRBJ1-4 TRBV7-2 - CASSLGGQGSNEKLFF TGTGCCAGCAGCTTGGGGGGACAGGGATCTAATGAAAAACTGTTTTTT
TRBD1 16 TRBJ1-1 TRBV4-1 - CASSQDPGQGSRVAFF TGCGCCAGCAGCCAGGATCCGGGACAGGGGTCTAGGGTAGCTTTCTTT
- 17 TRBJ2-2 TRBV18 few CASSPPVGGPQTGELFF TGTGCCAGCTCACCACCGGTCGGAGGGCCCCAAACCGGGGAGCTGTTTTTT
- 14 TRBJ2-1 TRBV11-2 few CASSLRTVYNEQFF TGTGCCAGCAGCCTCCGGACTGTCTACAATGAGCAGTTCTTC
- 12 TRBJ1-2 TRBV11-2 - CASSWTNYGYTF TGTGCCAGCAGCTGGACAAATTATGGCTACACCTTC
TRBD1 15 TRBJ2-1 TRBV5-1 few CASSLTGDSYNEQFF TGCGCCAGCAGCTTGACAGGGGACAGCTACAATGAGCAGTTCTTC
TRBD2 17 TRBJ2-1 TRBV4-2 - CASSPIGLAGSYNEQFF TGTGCCAGCAGCCCCATAGGACTAGCGGGGTCCTACAATGAGCAGTTCTTC
- 12 TRBJ2-3 TRBV6-1 few CASEGSTDTQYF TGTGCCAGCGAGGGTAGCACAGATACGCAGTATTTT
- 13 TRBJ1-1 TRBV5-6 few CASSFTAGAEAFF TGTGCCAGCAGCTTTACGGCGGGCGCTGAAGCTTTCTTT
TRBD1 14 TRBJ1-2 TRBV6-6 - CASSYSPTGGGYTF TGTGCCAGCAGTTACTCCCCGACAGGGGGCGGCTACACCTTC
TRBD1 15 TRBJ2-1 TRBV28 few CASSSTRTGAEEQFF TGTGCCAGCAGTTCTACCCGGACAGGGGCCGAGGAGCAGTTCTTC
TRBD1 14 TRBJ2-1 TRBV29-1 many CSAPGQGTYNEQFF TGCAGCGCTCCCGGACAGGGAACCTACAATGAGCAGTTCTTC